This TCR beta chain was identified in a study of Graves' ophthalmopathy and Graves' hyperthyroidism (dated by TCRdb to 2016 to 2019). For the wider study: Hyperthyroidism was considered stable if no progression to ophthalmopathy occurred within 18 months of follow-up. To tell Graves' ophthalmopathy apart from Graves' hyperthyroidism, and to predict which patients would progress to ophthalmopathy, the study relied on TCR beta repertoire signatures. In total, around 140 blood samples were TCR-sequenced: around 42 ophthalmopathy, approximately 80 hyperthyroidism and roughly 17 hyperthyroidism-to-ophthalmopathy patients. To explore V-J signatures that distinguish ophthalmopathy from hyperthyroidism, a discovery set of around 100 patients was enrolled, made up of roughly 41 with ophthalmopathy and fewer than 60 with stable hyperthyroidism. For independent validation, a separate cohort was made up of 18 hyperthyroidism patients plus 17 patients who later progressed from hyperthyroidism to ophthalmopathy. In about six hyperthyroidism patients, the T-cell repertoires found in thyroid tissue were compared with those found in blood. Following sample collection, hyperthyroidism patients were given methimazole at a starting dose of 30 mg daily, and ophthalmopathy patients were given high-dose intravenous methylprednisolone.

On the study overall, not on this receptor specifically: Most expanded thyroid clonotypes with frequency above 0.001 were also detected in blood, suggesting blood repertoires may reflect the thyroid immune response. Sample size was not statistically predetermined, and group allocation was not concealed from the investigators. In cross-validation, the 13-signature model distinguished ophthalmopathy from stable hyperthyroidism with about 87% sensitivity and roughly 81% specificity, and in the test set the corresponding values were roughly 80% and 76%. In validation, the model predicted ophthalmopathy progression with less than 71% sensitivity and roughly 72% specificity; some 13 predicted patients were CT-confirmed with GO in a median of around 6 months.

This clonotype was detected many times. Its antigen is currently not known. Base-call qualities are not available, and no considerably larger clone is one nucleotide away. The CDR1 and CDR2 encoded by the germline V gene are SGHDN and FVKESK. V is trimmed back by 5 bases and J by 4 bases, and the junction contains 12 bases that no gene match accounts for. Inclusive of the bounding cysteine and phenylalanine, the CDR3 is 16 residues long. CDR3 DNA only is kept here, 48 bases in frame from base 1. For repertoire sequencing, TCR beta CDR3 regions were amplified from RNA transcripts. HTBI primers and the Qiagen OneStep RT-PCR kit were used in a first-round RT-PCR, which was followed by a second-round multiplex PCR, size selection and purification. The libraries underwent paired-end sequencing with 100 bp reads on an Illumina HiSeq2000. Per the source publication's procedure: SOAPnuke was used for read processing, and reads with adapters, uncalled bases, a mean Phred below 15, or no exact constant-primer or identifier match were discarded. COPE v1.2.5 was used to merge the high-quality paired reads. Each unique nucleotide sequence was treated as a clonotype, and MiTCR v1.1 was used to align the clonotypes to the IMGT TRB V, D and J references. Only V-J combinations with frequency above 0.0001 were analysed, covering 99.2% of repertoires. For each V-J combination, a TCR clonal expansion and chaos score was defined as the ratio of F50 clonal expansion to chaos observed in the TCRdist matrix. Welch's t-statistics and random forest were used to narrow the features down to approximately 13 V-J combinations, which were then fed into a naive Bayes classifier. The similarity between thyroid and blood repertoires was quantified using the Morisita-Horn index. The raw public data were reprocessed by TCRdb itself: fastp quality trimming at Q25, MiXCR clonotype calling, in-frame beta chains only. Every CDR3 protein is listed once, alongside the most common genes and DNA of its rows. The V and J calls shown here were made by TCRdb, not taken from the authors' results. A total of approximately 1.2 million distinct CDR3 sequences appear in this sample, about two fifths of them only once. Around 10% of the sample belongs to the ten largest clones.

The hyperthyroidism patients were 18 to 65 years old and newly diagnosed, with a disease duration of less than 2 months. Patients with other autoimmune diseases, uncontrolled infections, pregnancy or lactation were excluded. Clinical symptoms, serum thyroxine, TRAb, thyroid ultrasound and orbital computed tomography formed the basis of the diagnosis. Trizol reagent was used to extract the total RNA, and its quality was then checked on an Agilent 2100 Bioanalyzer. Sequenced: peripheral blood or thyroid tissue (not recorded which). This receptor chain uses TRBV14 and TRBJ2-7, and TRBD1 matches 9 of the central bases. This clonotype was obtained from an adult man with Graves' hyperthyroidism. DNA sequence: TGTGCCAGCAGCATACCGGGACAGGGAAGCGGGTACGAGCAGTACTTC. Protein translation: CASSIPGQGSGYEQYF.